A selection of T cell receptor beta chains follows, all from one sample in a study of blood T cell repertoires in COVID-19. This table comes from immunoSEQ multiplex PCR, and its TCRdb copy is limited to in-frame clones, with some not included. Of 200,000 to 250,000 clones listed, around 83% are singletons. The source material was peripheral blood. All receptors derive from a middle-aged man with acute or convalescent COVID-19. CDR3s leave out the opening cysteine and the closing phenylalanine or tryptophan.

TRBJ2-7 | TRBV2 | ASRRLTVAYEQY
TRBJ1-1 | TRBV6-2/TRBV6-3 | ASSSAGHSF
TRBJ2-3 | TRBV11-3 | ASSPRTGADTQY
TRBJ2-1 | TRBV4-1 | ASSQVAGGRNEQF
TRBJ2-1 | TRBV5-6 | ASSLTRVNEQF
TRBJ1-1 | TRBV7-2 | ASSRTGLNTEAF
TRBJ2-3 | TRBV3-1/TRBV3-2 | ASSLSGAGDTQY
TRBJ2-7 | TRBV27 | ASSPGLGYEQY
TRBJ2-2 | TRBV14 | ASSRELNLGTGELF
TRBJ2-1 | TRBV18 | ASRTSGGANEQF
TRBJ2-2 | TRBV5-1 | ASSGTSGNTGELF
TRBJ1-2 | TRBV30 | AWGTLGAGYT
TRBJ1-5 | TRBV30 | AWSQGGQPQH
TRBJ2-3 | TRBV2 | ASSAGFLTDTQY
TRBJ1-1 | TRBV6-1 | ASSDPGDAF
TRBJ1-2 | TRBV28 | ASSLNGRTNGYT
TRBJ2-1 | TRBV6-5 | ASSSWTGYNEQF
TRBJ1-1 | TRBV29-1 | SVATGGRTEAF
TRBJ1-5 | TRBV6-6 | ASSATGLSNQPQH
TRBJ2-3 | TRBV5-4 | ASRPAARADTQY